Below, 10 T cell receptor beta chains from the same sample are listed, as sequenced in a study of T cell repertoires in cytomegalovirus infection. TCRdb reanalysed the reads using MiXCR and keeps one entry per CDR3 protein. This table has more than 400,000 distinct CDR3 sequences, more than 20% appearing once. Sample: PBMCs. Receptors were obtained from a human donor in good health (CMV status not recorded). Some clones in this sample may be carry-over from other donors' samples.

The CDR3 DNA reads as TGTGCCAGCAGCTTGTTTGGGGACTCTGGAAACACCATATATTTT. Translated, it gives CASSLFGDSGNTIYF. The rearrangement uses TRBV5-6 and TRBJ1-3; no clear D gene. CDR3 length: 15 residues. V was trimmed by 1 base and J by 0 bases, leaving 8 bases between them. The germline CDR1 and CDR2 sequences are SGHDT and YYEEEE.

This clonotype was seen a few times. V gene TRBV4-1 combines with J gene TRBJ1-2; no reliable D call. Trimming left V 3 bases short and J 9 bases short, with 8 bases between. Germline V gene lookup returns CDR1 MGHRA and CDR2 YSYEKL. The CDR3 has 11 residues. Here the CDR3 DNA reads TGCGCCAGCAGCCAGAATGCCCGCTACACCTTC. This sequence encodes CASSQNARYTF.

This clonotype has only a few counts. The chain links TRBV28 to TRBJ1-1; D not certain. CDR3 length: 11 amino acids. CDR1 is MDHEN, CDR2 SYDVKM, per germline. Trimming took off 8 bases at V and 3 bases at J, with 7 bases between the two ends. The CDR3 DNA reads TGTGCCAGCGGGCAAGACACTGAAGCTTTCTTT. It encodes CASGQDTEAFF.

This clonotype showed up just a few times. This chain connects TRBV29-1 to TRBJ1-1; maybe TRBD1 (6 bases). V dropped 7 bases and J dropped 5 bases, with 14 bases sitting between them. The CDR3 is 12 residues long. The germline CDR1 and CDR2 sequences are SQVTM and ANQGSEA. CDR3 region: CSANRGETEAFF. CDR3 in DNA: TGCAGCGCCAATAGGGGGGAAACTGAAGCTTTCTTT.

The CDR3 DNA follows: TGTGCCAGCAGTCAACCGGGACTAGCGGGAGGGGCTGAGCAGTTCTTC. Translated, it gives CASSQPGLAGGAEQFF. V is TRBV7-9 and J is TRBJ2-1; 16 bases map to TRBD2. CDR1 is SEHNR and CDR2 is FQNEAQ in the germline V gene (reference sequence). This CDR3 comprises 16 residues. Trimming at V came to 6 bases and at J to 9 bases, leaving 8 bases not matched to a gene.

This clonotype was seen a handful of times. This CDR3 reads CASSPPGSGLEQFF. The CDR3 nucleotides are TGTGCCAGCAGCCCCCCCGGCTCGGGACTAGAGCAGTTCTTC. The rearrangement joins TRBV12-3 or TRBV12-4 to TRBJ2-1; 7 nucleotides agree with TRBD2. The CDR3 has 14 residues. Trimming at V came to 6 bases and at J to 10 bases, leaving 12 bases not matched to a gene.

The chain has TRBV4-3 and TRBJ2-3, with D perhaps TRBD2 (5 bases). V lost 4 bases and J 4 bases, leaving 12 bases between the germline ends. The CDR3 totals 14 residues. The germline V gene has CDR1 LGHNA and CDR2 YSLEER. In nucleotides, the CDR3 is TGCGCCAGCAGCCGAGCGAAACTAGCAGATACGCAGTATTTT. Translating gives CASSRAKLADTQYF.

The J gene is TRBJ1-5, the V gene TRBV19, with D perhaps TRBD1 (6 bases). V was trimmed by 6 bases and J by 5 bases, leaving 17 bases between them. CDR3 length: 15 residues. Per germline, CDR1 LNHDA and CDR2 SQIVND (reference sequence). This CDR3 reads CASSPGRGLHQPQHF. CDR3 coding DNA: TGTGCCAGTAGCCCCGGCAGGGGACTTCATCAGCCCCAGCATTTT. Supplemented by reference TRBV19 and TRBJ1-5, the full variable domain reads DGGITQSPKYLFRKEGQNVTLSCEQNLNHDAMYWYRQDPGQGLRLIYYSQIVNDFQKGDIAEGYSVSREKKESFPLTVTSAQKNPTAFYLCASSPGRGLHQPQHFGDGTRLSIL.

The rearrangement uses TRBV29-1 and TRBJ2-1, with TRBD1 as a possible D gene (5 bases). CDR1 and CDR2 (germline): SQVTM, ANQGSEA. With 4 bases removed from V and 3 bases from J, the gap between germline ends came to 13 bases. The CDR3 has 14 amino acids. The CDR3 sequence: CSVGKGQGYNEQFF. In DNA, the CDR3 is TGCAGCGTTGGAAAGGGTCAGGGCTACAATGAGCAGTTCTTC.

CDR3 DNA: TGTGCCAGCAGCGACCGGACGACCGAAGGCGAGACCCAGTACTTC. This gives the protein CASSDRTTEGETQYF. The chain combines TRBV9 with TRBJ2-5; no reliable D call. V gave up 3 bases and J gave up 5 bases, with 17 bases separating them. Germline assignment: CDR1 SGDLS and CDR2 YYNGEE. This CDR3 contains 15 residues.